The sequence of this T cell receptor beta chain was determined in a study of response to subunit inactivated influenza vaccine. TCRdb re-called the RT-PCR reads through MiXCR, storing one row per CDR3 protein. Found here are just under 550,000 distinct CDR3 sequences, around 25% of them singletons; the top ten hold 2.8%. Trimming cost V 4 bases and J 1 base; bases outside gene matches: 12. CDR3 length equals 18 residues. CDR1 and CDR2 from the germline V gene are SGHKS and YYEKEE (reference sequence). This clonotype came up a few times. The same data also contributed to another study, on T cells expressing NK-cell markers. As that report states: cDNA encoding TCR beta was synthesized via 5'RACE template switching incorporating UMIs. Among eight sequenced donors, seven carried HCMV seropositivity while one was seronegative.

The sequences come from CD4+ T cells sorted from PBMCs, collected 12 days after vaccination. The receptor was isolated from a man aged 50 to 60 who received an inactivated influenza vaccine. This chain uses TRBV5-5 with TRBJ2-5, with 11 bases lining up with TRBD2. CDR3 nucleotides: TGTGCCAGCAGCAACGTAGCGGGAGGGCCCACCCCCCAAGAGACCCAGTACTTC. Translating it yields CASSNVAGGPTPQETQYF.